The clone carrying this TCR beta chain was observed at least ten times. Distinct nucleotide sequences in the sample also encode this CDR3. The sample belongs to a study of shared clonotypes between healthy human individuals. Deep-level settings were used for running the assay. Every immunoSEQ plate was one replicate of a subset's evenly spread DNA. Original methodology: Filtering differed for immunoSEQ, which gave only junction sequences without quality scores. TCRdb's table, derived via immunoSEQ multiplex PCR, lists solely in-frame clones and lacks some. That table is the source of V, J and clone size, and D and trimming were worked out from the DNA. The table records 450,000 to 650,000 clones, around 78% of them present only once. Caucasian adults residing in Nashville, Tennessee made up all the donors. The receptor was isolated from a woman in her forties in good health. Some clones in this sample may be carry-over from other donors' samples. The sequenced material came from PBMCs.

This CDR3 reads CASSLLDTEAFF. The DNA for the CDR3 is TGTGCCAGCAGTTTATTGGACACTGAAGCTTTCTTT. The rearrangement joins TRBV28 to TRBJ1-1; D unclear. Trimming stripped 1 base from V and 3 bases from J, with 3 bases between. The germline gives CDR1 MDHEN, CDR2 SYDVKM. CDR3 length: 12 residues.